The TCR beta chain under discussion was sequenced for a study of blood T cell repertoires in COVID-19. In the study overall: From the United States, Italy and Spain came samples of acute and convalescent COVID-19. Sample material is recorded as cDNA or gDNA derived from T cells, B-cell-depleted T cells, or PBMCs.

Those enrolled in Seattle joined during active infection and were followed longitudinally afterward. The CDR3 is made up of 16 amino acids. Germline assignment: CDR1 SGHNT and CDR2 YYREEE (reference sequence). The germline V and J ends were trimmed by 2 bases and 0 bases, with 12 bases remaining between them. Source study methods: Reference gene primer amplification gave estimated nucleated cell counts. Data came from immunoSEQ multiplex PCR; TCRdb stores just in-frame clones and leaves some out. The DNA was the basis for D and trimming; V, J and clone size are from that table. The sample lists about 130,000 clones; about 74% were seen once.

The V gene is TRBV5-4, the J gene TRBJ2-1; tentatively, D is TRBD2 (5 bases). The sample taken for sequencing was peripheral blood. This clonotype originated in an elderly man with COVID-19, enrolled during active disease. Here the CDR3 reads CASSLLGLTSYNEQFF. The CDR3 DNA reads TGTGCCAGCAGCTTACTCGGACTCACCTCCTACAATGAGCAGTTCTTC.